These 30 T cell receptor beta chains came from one sample sequenced in a study of blood T cells in healthy people across ages. A second roughly 7 to 12 cycle PCR used barcoded and J-beta primers. TCRdb passed the 5' RACE reads through MiXCR, listing each CDR3 protein once. The sample has hundreds of thousands of distinct CDR3 sequences; around 48% are singletons. The sequencing sample was made of blood. The receptors originated from a woman in her sixties in good health.

The genes are TRBV5-1 and TRBJ1-1; D is uncertain. The CDR3 extends over 13 amino acids. Trimming removed 4 bases from V and 1 base from J, with 8 bases in between. CDR1 is SGHRS and CDR2 is YFSETQ in the germline V gene. The CDR3 DNA reads TGCGCCAGCAGCACGAACCCGAACACTGAAGCTTTCTTT. Residues: CASSTNPNTEAFF.

The chain has TRBV7-9 and TRBJ2-1; D perhaps matches TRBD2 (6 bases). The CDR3 covers 12 residues. Trimming left V 5 bases short and J 10 bases short, with 12 bases between. Germline V CDR1 and CDR2: SEHNR, FQNEAQ (reference sequence). CDR3 residues: CASSPTSREQFF. The DNA for the CDR3 is TGTGCCAGCAGCCCTACTAGCCGCGAGCAGTTCTTC. Combining the CDR3 with reference TRBV7-9 and TRBJ2-1 gives the whole variable domain DTGVSQNPRHKITKRGQNVTFRCDPISEHNRLYWYRQTLGQGPEFLTYFQNEAQLEKSRLLSDRFSAERPKGSFSTLEIQRTEQGDSAMYLCASSPTSREQFFGPGTRLTVL.

The J gene is TRBJ1-3, the V gene TRBV12-3 or TRBV12-4; tentatively, D is TRBD1 (6 bases). This CDR3 is 13 amino acids long. The V end lost 6 bases, the J end lost 4 bases, and 10 bases lay between the germline ends. The CDR3 loop is CASSRDIGNTIYF. CDR3 DNA: TGTGCCAGCAGCCGGGACATAGGAAACACCATATATTTT.

The genes are TRBV3-1 and TRBJ2-4; possibly TRBD1 for D (6 bases). CDR3 length: 12 residues. The V gene's germline CDR1 is LGHDT and CDR2 YNNKEL (reference sequence). The ends were cut back, 1 base at V and 13 bases at J, with 11 bases in the middle. The CDR3 is CASSQVRTEQYF. The DNA for the CDR3 is TGTGCCAGCAGCCAAGTAAGGACAGAGCAGTACTTC.

This clonotype was detected only a few times. CDR3 DNA sequence: TGTGCCAGCAGCCGGTCTAAGGGAGCTGTCGAGCAGTACTTC. This gives the protein CASSRSKGAVEQYF. V gene TRBV7-2 combines with J gene TRBJ2-7; TRBD2 is a possible D gene (5 bases). Germline loops: CDR1 SGHTA, CDR2 FQGNSA. The V end was cut by 5 bases, the J end by 6 bases, with 17 bases between. CDR3 length equals 14 residues.

This chain joins TRBV20-1 and TRBJ1-2, with 9 nucleotides matching TRBD1. From germline, CDR1 is DFQATT and CDR2 SNEGSKA (reference sequence). This CDR3 comprises 13 residues. The V and J ends lost 6 bases and 1 base, in that order; junction bases with no gene match: 3. The CDR3 bases are TGCAGTGCCGGGACAGGGCTTAACTATGGCTACACCTTC. Translated, it gives CSAGTGLNYGYTF.

The sample holds many counts of this clonotype. The genes are TRBV29-1 and TRBJ2-1; 9 nucleotides line up with TRBD2. The CDR3 sequence is 14 residues long. The V segment lost 8 bases and the J segment 1 base; nucleotides outside the gene matches: 6. CDR1 is SQVTM and CDR2 is ANQGSEA in the germline V gene. Here the CDR3 reads CSQGTSKSYNEQFF. The CDR3 coding sequence is TGCAGCCAAGGGACTAGCAAGTCCTACAATGAGCAGTTCTTC.

This clonotype has a handful of counts. The V gene is TRBV20-1, the J gene TRBJ2-7; 9 nucleotides align to TRBD2. Germline-derived CDR1 and CDR2 are DFQATT and SNEGSKA (reference sequence). The CDR3 has 14 residues. With 0 bases clipped from V and 6 bases from J, the junction kept 6 bases outside the gene matches. The CDR3 bases are TGCAGTGCTAGAGATTTAGCGGGAGCGGGCGAGCAGTACTTC. It encodes CSARDLAGAGEQYF.

This chain connects TRBV3-1 to TRBJ2-7; either TRBD1 or TRBD2 may fit D (5 bases each). This CDR3 has 15 residues. Germline-derived CDR1 and CDR2 are LGHDT and YNNKEL (reference sequence). The V end was cut by 4 bases, the J end by 2 bases, with 15 bases between. The CDR3 nucleotides read TGTGCCAGCAGCCTCGGGGCAGGGTTTACCTACGAGCAGTACTTC. It specifies CASSLGAGFTYEQYF.

In this sample, this clonotype turned up once. The CDR3 protein is CASSRAAREETQYF. DNA for the CDR3: TGTGCCAGCAGCCGCGCAGCCCGGGAAGAGACCCAGTACTTC. The chain has TRBV4-2 and TRBJ2-5; no reliable D call. V lost 4 bases to trimming and J lost 3 bases, with 12 bases between them. This CDR3 region has 14 residues. The V gene's germline CDR1 is LGHNA and CDR2 YNFKEQ.

J is TRBJ2-4 and V is TRBV9; 10 bases line up with TRBD1. With 0 bases clipped from V and 2 bases from J, the junction kept 5 bases outside the gene matches. The CDR3 is made up of 17 amino acids. Germline V gene lookup returns CDR1 SGDLS and CDR2 YYNGEE. CDR3 sequence (DNA): TGTGCCAGCAGCGTAGACACGGGACAGGGGTCCAAAAACATTCAGTACTTC. Translating gives CASSVDTGQGSKNIQYF.

The J gene is TRBJ2-7, the V gene TRBV29-1; 11 bases align to TRBD2. Trimming took 4 bases from V and 7 from J; bases not matched to a gene: 15. The germline V gene has CDR1 SQVTM and CDR2 ANQGSEA. This CDR3 is 16 amino acids long. The CDR3 is CSVVPPTSGSKYEQYF. CDR3 sequence (DNA): TGCAGCGTTGTCCCCCCTACTAGCGGGAGTAAATATGAGCAGTACTTC.

The chain recombines TRBV2 with TRBJ2-5; the D is unclear. This CDR3 contains 13 residues. Germline-derived CDR1 and CDR2 are SNHLY and FYNNEI. Trimming took off 4 bases at V and 0 bases at J, with 6 bases between the two ends. The CDR3 loop is CASSVVDQETQYF. In nucleotides, the CDR3 is TGTGCCAGCAGTGTGGTAGACCAAGAGACCCAGTACTTC.

The chain is built from TRBV3-1 and TRBJ1-4, with TRBD1 as a possible D gene (6 bases). This CDR3 is built from 15 residues. In germline, CDR1 is LGHDT, CDR2 YNNKEL (reference sequence). V was pared by 0 bases and J by 8 bases, with 13 bases between. CDR3 region: CASSQDRPTGEKLFF. In nucleotides, the CDR3 is TGTGCCAGCAGCCAAGACCGTCCTACAGGGGAAAAACTGTTTTTT.

This chain connects TRBV3-1 to TRBJ1-5; no firm D call. The V gene lost 3 bases and the J gene lost 3 bases, with 12 bases spanning the gap. The CDR3 runs to 15 residues. Germline CDR1 reads LGHDT; CDR2 reads YNNKEL (reference sequence). The CDR3 DNA reads as TGTGCCAGCAGCCAGGGTATAGGTACCAATCAGCCCCAGCATTTT. Its translation is CASSQGIGTNQPQHF. Based on the CDR3 plus reference TRBV3-1 and TRBJ1-5, the full variable domain is DTAVSQTPKYLVTQMGNDKSIKCEQNLGHDTMYWYKQDSKKFLKIMFSYNNKELIINETVPNRFSPKSPDKAHLNLHINSLELGDSAVYFCASSQGIGTNQPQHFGDGTRLSIL.

This sequence joins TRBV9 and TRBJ2-2, with D hard to call. Between the trimmed V and J ends, which lost 3 bases and 7 bases, there was a span of 10 bases. There are 13 residues in the CDR3. Looked up from germline, CDR1 is SGDLS and CDR2 is YYNGEE. CDR3 in DNA: TGTGCCAGCAGCGCCTTAATGCACGGGGAGCTGTTTTTT. It yields the protein CASSALMHGELFF.

The sample holds one count of this clonotype. The chain uses TRBV20-1 and TRBJ2-1; 10 bases agree with TRBD2. With V trimmed by 4 bases and J by 9 bases, 18 bases remained unmatched. The V gene's germline CDR1 is DFQATT and CDR2 SNEGSKA (reference sequence). The CDR3 has 17 residues. The CDR3 region has the DNA TGCAGTGCTACCTCCGCCGGGCTAGCGGGAGCAATAGGTGAGCAGTTCTTC. Residues: CSATSAGLAGAIGEQFF.

This clonotype was picked up a small number of times. The chain uses TRBV20-1 and TRBJ2-7, with 8 positions matching TRBD1. This CDR3 is built from 15 residues. Trimming at V came to 0 bases and at J to 0 bases, leaving 4 bases not matched to a gene. The germline V gene has CDR1 DFQATT and CDR2 SNEGSKA (reference sequence). DNA of the CDR3: TGCAGTGCTAGAGACGGGGACAGGCCCTCCTACGAGCAGTACTTC. This sequence encodes CSARDGDRPSYEQYF.

This clonotype was observed a handful of times. The chain carries TRBV20-1 and TRBJ2-1; D call uncertain. V gave up 0 bases and J gave up 3 bases, with 15 bases separating them. CDR3 length equals 16 residues. CDR1 and CDR2 (germline): DFQATT, SNEGSKA (reference sequence). The CDR3 protein is CSARDPYNRFYNEQFF. The CDR3 nucleotides read TGCAGTGCTAGAGACCCCTATAACCGGTTCTACAATGAGCAGTTCTTC.

The chain uses TRBV18 and TRBJ2-1; TRBD1 matches 7 bases. Losses at the gene ends were 3 bases for V and 4 bases for J; bases not matched to a gene: 9. CDR3 length: 16 residues. The germline V gene encodes CDR1 KGHSH and CDR2 LQKENI. The CDR3 sequence: CASSPQTGVAYNEQFF. The CDR3 DNA follows: TGTGCCAGCTCACCGCAAACAGGGGTCGCGTACAATGAGCAGTTCTTC. The whole variable domain, filled in from reference TRBV18 and TRBJ2-1, reads NAGVMQNPRHLVRRRGQEARLRCSPMKGHSHVYWYRQLPEEGLKFMVYLQKENIIDESGMPKERFSAEFPKEGPSILRIQQVVRGDSAAYFCASSPQTGVAYNEQFFGPGTRLTVL.

This clonotype was counted ten times or more. A read error may be the cause here, since a much bigger clone is one base away. The chain couples TRBV29-1 to TRBJ2-3, with unresolved D. There are 10 residues in the CDR3. The V gene's germline CDR1 is SQVTM and CDR2 ANQGSEA. Trimming left V 3 bases short and J 2 bases short, with 0 bases between. The CDR3 is CSVDTDTQYF. CDR3 in DNA: TGCAGCGTTGACACAGATACGCAGTATTTT.

The chain combines TRBV25-1 with TRBJ1-4; D perhaps matches TRBD1 (5 bases). V shed 5 bases and J shed 6 bases, with 13 bases lying between them. The germline CDR1 and CDR2 sequences are MGHDK and SYGVNS. This CDR3 is built from 14 residues. DNA for the CDR3: TGTGCCAGCAGTCCGCAGGGATTTTATGAAAAACTGTTTTTT. Its protein product is CASSPQGFYEKLFF.

V is TRBV6-6 and J is TRBJ2-7; 7 bases line up with TRBD1. This CDR3 has 14 residues. Germline trimming cut 5 bases from V and 5 bases from J; bases unmatched to any gene: 9. Per the germline V gene, CDR1 is MNHNY and CDR2 is SVGAGI (reference sequence). CDR3 nucleotide sequence: TGTGCCAGCAGTGAGACAGGGTTTTCCCACGAGCAGTACTTC. Protein sequence: CASSETGFSHEQYF.

This clonotype has a handful of counts. The chain joins TRBV12-3 or TRBV12-4 to TRBJ1-4; D ambiguous. The CDR3 contains 13 residues. With 4 bases removed from V and 4 bases from J, the gap between germline ends came to 7 bases. The CDR3 nucleotides read TGTGCCAGCAGTTCCGGCCGTAATGAAAAACTGTTTTTT. It is translated as CASSSGRNEKLFF.

The chain carries TRBV20-1 and TRBJ2-7, with D uncertain. V shed 4 bases and J shed 4 bases, with 14 bases lying between them. The CDR3 is 13 residues long. Per germline, CDR1 DFQATT and CDR2 SNEGSKA (reference sequence). CDR3 loop: CSAKRPAGYEQYF. Here the CDR3 DNA reads TGCAGTGCTAAGAGGCCCGCCGGATACGAGCAGTACTTC.

This clonotype was detected only a few times. The rearrangement joins TRBV5-5 to TRBJ2-7; D gene unclear. The CDR3 length is 14 residues. The V gene lost 4 bases and the J gene lost 4 bases, with 15 bases spanning the gap. Germline V gene data show CDR1 as SGHKS and CDR2 as YYEKEE (reference sequence). The CDR3 here is CASSLTIQIYEQYF. DNA of the CDR3: TGTGCCAGCAGCCTGACAATACAGATTTACGAGCAGTACTTC.

This rearrangement joins TRBV4-1 to TRBJ2-3; TRBD2 matches 10 bases. This CDR3 has 17 amino acids. Germline V gene lookup returns CDR1 MGHRA and CDR2 YSYEKL. V trimming: 0 bases; J trimming: 5 bases; junction bases outside the gene matches: 8. As DNA, the CDR3 is TGCGCCAGCAGCCAAGAATTGGTGGCTAGCGGGAGAGATACGCAGTATTTT. Its translation: CASSQELVASGRDTQYF.

This clonotype was counted between two and nine times. The rearrangement joins TRBV5-6 to TRBJ2-5; 13 bases fit TRBD2. J lost 3 bases, V lost 4 bases, and 6 bases had no gene match. The CDR3 is 16 residues long. CDR1 and CDR2 (germline): SGHDT, YYEEEE. The CDR3 region is CASSRLGLAGEETQYF. CDR3 nucleotide sequence: TGTGCCAGCAGCAGACTAGGACTAGCGGGGGAAGAGACCCAGTACTTC.

CDR3 protein: CASSLAVRLAGVQDTQYF. The CDR3 DNA follows: TGTGCCAGCAGCTTAGCGGTCCGACTAGCGGGAGTTCAAGATACGCAGTATTTT. The chain links TRBV7-6 to TRBJ2-3; 12 bases line up with TRBD2. The CDR3 totals 18 residues. V dropped 0 bases and J dropped 5; count of bases not matched to a gene: 9. Germline V lookup: CDR1 SGHVS, CDR2 FNYEAQ. Complete variable domain (other parts from reference TRBV7-6 and TRBJ2-3): GAGVSQSPRYKVTKRGQDVALRCDPISGHVSLYWYRQALGQGPEFLTYFNYEAQQDKSGLPNDRFSAERPEGSISTLTIQRTEQRDSAMYRCASSLAVRLAGVQDTQYFGPGTRLTVL.

The rearrangement links TRBV10-3 to TRBJ2-3; TRBD1 matches 12 bases. Trimming removed 4 bases from V and 6 bases from J; junction bases left unmatched: 5. Germline CDR1 reads ENHRY; CDR2 reads SYGVKD. The CDR3 is 15 residues long. CDR3 sequence (DNA): TGTGCCATCAGTGGCCGGGACAGGGGGCAGGATACGCAGTATTTT. It translates to CAISGRDRGQDTQYF.